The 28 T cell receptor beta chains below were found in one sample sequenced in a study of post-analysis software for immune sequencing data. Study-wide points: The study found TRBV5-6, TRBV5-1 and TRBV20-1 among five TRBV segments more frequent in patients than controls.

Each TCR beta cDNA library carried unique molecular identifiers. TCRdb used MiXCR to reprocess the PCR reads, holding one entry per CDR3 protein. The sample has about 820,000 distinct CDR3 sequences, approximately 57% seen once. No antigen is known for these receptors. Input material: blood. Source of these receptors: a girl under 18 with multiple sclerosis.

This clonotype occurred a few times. The chain's CDR3 is CSARDTGPQHF. The CDR3 region has the DNA TGCAGTGCTAGAGATACCGGCCCCCAGCATTTT. The chain joins TRBV20-1 to TRBJ1-5; D is ambiguous. V was pared by 0 bases and J by 10 bases, with 7 bases between. Per the germline V gene, CDR1 is DFQATT and CDR2 is SNEGSKA (reference sequence). This CDR3 is 11 amino acids long.

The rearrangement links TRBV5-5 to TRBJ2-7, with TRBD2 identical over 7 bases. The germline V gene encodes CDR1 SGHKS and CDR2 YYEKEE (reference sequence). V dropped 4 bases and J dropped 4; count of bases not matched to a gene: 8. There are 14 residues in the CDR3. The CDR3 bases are TGTGCCAGCAGCCGCCGACTAGCCGCGTACGAGCAGTACTTC. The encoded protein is CASSRRLAAYEQYF.

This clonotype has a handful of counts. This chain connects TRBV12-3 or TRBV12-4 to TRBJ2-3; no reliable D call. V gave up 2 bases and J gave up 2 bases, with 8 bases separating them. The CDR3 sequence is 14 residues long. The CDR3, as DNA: TGTGCCAGCAGTTTAAGTCGGTCCACAGATACGCAGTATTTT. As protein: CASSLSRSTDTQYF.

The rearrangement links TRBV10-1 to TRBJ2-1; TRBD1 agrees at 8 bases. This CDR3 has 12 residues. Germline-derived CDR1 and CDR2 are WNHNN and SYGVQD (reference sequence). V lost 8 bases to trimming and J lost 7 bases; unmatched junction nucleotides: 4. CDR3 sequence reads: CASATGDNEQFF. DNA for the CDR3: TGCGCCAGCGCGACAGGGGATAATGAGCAGTTCTTC.

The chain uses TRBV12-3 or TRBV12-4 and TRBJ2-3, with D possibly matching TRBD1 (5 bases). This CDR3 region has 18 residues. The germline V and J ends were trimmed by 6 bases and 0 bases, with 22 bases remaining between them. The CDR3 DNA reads TGTGCCAGCAGGGGGCCGCGAACCCCATCCACTAGCACAGATACGCAGTATTTT. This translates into CASRGPRTPSTSTDTQYF.

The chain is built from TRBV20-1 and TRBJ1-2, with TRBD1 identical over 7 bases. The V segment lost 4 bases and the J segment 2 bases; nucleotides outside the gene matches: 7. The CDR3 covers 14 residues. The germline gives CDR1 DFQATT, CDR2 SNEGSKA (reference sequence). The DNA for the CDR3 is TGCAGTGCTAAATGGAACAGGGGCAACTATGGCTACACCTTC. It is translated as CSAKWNRGNYGYTF.

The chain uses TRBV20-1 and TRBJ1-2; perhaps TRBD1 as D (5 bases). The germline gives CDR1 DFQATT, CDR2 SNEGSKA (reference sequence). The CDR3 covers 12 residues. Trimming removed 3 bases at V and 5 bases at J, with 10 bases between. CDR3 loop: CSARSQDYGYTF. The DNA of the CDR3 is TGCAGTGCTAGGTCACAGGATTATGGCTACACCTTC.

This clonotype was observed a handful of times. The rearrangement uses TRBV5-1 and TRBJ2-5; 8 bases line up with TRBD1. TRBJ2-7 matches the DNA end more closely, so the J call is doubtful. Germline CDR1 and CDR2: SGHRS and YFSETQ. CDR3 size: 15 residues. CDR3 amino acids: CASSKDRALGYEQYF. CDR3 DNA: TGCGCCAGCAGCAAGGACAGGGCCCTTGGGTACGAGCAGTACTTC.

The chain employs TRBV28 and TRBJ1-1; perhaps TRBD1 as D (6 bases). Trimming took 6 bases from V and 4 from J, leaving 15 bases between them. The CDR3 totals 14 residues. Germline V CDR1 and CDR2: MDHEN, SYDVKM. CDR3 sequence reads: CASSPTGTGTEAFF. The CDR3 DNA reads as TGTGCCAGCAGCCCTACAGGGACGGGCACTGAAGCTTTCTTT.

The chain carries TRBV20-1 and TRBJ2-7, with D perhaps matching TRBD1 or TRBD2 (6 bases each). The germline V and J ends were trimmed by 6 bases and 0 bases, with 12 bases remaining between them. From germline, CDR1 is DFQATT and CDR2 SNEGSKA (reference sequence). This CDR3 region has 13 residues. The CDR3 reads CSAPGGNSYEQYF. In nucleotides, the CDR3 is TGCAGTGCCCCCGGGGGCAACTCCTACGAGCAGTACTTC.

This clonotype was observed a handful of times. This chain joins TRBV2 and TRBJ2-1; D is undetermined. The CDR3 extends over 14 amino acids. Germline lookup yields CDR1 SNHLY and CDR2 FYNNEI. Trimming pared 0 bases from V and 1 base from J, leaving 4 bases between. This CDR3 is CASSEAPSYNEQFF. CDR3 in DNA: TGTGCCAGCAGTGAAGCGCCATCCTACAATGAGCAGTTCTTC.

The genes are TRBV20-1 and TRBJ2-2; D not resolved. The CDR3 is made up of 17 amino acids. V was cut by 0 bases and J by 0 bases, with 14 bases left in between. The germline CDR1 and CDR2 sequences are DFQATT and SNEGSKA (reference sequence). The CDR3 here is CSARDPLPGTNTGELFF. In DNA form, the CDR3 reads TGCAGTGCTAGAGACCCTTTGCCGGGCACGAACACCGGGGAGCTGTTTTTT.

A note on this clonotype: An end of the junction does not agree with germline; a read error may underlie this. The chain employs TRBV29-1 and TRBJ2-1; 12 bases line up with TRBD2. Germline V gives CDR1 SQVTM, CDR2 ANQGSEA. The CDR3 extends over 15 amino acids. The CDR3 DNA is TGCAGCGTTGAAGCTGGACTAGCGGGACCTTACGAGCAGGACTTC. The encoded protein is CSVEAGLAGPYEQDF.

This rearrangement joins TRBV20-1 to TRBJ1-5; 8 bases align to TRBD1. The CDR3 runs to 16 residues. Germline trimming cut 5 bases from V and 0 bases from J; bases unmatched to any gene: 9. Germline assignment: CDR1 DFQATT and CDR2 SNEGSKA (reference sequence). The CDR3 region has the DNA TGCAGTGCTCTCAGCCTACAGGGGGGTAGCAATCAGCCCCAGCATTTT. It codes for CSALSLQGGSNQPQHF.

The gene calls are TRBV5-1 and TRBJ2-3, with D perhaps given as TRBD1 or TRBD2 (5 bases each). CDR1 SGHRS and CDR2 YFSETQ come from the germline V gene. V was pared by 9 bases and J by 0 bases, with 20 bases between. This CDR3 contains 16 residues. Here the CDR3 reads CATKKVGAGSTDTQYF. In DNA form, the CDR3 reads TGCGCCACCAAGAAGGTCGGGGCAGGAAGCACAGATACGCAGTATTTT.

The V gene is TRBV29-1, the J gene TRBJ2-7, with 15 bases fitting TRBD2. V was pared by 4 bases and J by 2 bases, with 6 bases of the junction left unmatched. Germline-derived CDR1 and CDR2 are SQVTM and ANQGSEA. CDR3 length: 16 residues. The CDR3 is CSVAGTSGRPAYEQYF. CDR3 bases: TGCAGCGTTGCCGGGACTAGCGGGAGGCCCGCCTACGAGCAGTACTTC.

CDR3 protein: CSATSQGKGGYTF. CDR3 in DNA: TGCAGTGCTACCTCCCAGGGGAAAGGTGGCTACACCTTC. This chain links TRBV20-1 with TRBJ1-2, with a weak D call TRBD1 (6 bases). The CDR3 contains 13 residues. With 4 bases removed from V and 7 bases from J, the gap between germline ends came to 16 bases. Germline CDR1 DFQATT, CDR2 SNEGSKA (reference sequence).

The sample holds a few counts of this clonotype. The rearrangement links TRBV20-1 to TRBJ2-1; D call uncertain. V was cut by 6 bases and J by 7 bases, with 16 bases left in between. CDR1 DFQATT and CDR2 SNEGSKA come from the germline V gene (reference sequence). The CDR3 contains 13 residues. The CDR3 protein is CSAEKNAVNEQFF. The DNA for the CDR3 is TGCAGTGCCGAGAAAAATGCGGTGAATGAGCAGTTCTTC.

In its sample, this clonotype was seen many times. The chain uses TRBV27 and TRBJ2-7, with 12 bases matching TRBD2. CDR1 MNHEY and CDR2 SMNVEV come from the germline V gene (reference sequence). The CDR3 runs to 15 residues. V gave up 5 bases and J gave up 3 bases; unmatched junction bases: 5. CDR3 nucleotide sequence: TGTGCCAGCAGTCCTGGACTAGCGGGGATCTACGAGCAGTACTTC. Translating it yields CASSPGLAGIYEQYF.

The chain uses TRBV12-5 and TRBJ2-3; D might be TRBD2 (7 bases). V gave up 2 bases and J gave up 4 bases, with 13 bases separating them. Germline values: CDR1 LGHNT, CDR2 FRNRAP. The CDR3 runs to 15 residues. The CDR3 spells CASGLLGGGADTQYF. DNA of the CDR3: TGTGCTAGTGGTTTGCTTGGAGGGGGGGCAGATACGCAGTATTTT.

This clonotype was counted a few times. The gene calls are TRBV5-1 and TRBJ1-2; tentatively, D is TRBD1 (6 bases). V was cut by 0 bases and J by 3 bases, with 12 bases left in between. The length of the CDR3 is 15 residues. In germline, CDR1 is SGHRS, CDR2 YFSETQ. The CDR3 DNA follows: TGCGCCAGCAGCTTGGTACCTGGGGGCGACTATGGCTACACCTTC. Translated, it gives CASSLVPGGDYGYTF.

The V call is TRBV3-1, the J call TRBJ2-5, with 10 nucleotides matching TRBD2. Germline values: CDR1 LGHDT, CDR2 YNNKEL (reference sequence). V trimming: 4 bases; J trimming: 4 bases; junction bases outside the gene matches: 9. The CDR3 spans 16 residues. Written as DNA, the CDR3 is TGTGCCAGCAGCCCCGGCGAGCGGGGGGGGTTAGAGACCCAGTACTTC. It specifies CASSPGERGGLETQYF.

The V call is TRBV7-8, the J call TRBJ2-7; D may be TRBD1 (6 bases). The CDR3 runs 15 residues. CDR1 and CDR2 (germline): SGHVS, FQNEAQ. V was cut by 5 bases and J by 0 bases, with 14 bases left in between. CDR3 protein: CASSHEGTFSYEQYF. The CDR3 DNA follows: TGTGCCAGCAGCCACGAAGGGACATTCTCCTACGAGCAGTACTTC.

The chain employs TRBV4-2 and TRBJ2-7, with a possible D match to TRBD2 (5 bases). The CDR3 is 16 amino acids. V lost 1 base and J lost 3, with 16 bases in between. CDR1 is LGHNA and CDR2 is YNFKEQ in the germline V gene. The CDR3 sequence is CASSQGLAGNVYEQYF. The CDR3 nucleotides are TGTGCCAGCAGCCAAGGCCTAGCCGGGAACGTCTACGAGCAGTACTTC.

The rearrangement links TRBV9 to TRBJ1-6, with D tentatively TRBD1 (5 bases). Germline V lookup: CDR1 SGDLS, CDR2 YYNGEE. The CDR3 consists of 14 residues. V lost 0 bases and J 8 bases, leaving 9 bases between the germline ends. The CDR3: CASSVGGVDSPLHF. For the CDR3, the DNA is TGTGCCAGCAGCGTAGGAGGGGTAGATTCACCCCTCCACTTT.

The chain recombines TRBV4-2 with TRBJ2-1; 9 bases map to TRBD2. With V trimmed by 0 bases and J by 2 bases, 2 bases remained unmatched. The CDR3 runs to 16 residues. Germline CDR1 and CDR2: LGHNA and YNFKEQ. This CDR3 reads CASSQDRLAAYNEQFF. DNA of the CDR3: TGTGCCAGCAGCCAAGATAGACTAGCGGCCTACAATGAGCAGTTCTTC.

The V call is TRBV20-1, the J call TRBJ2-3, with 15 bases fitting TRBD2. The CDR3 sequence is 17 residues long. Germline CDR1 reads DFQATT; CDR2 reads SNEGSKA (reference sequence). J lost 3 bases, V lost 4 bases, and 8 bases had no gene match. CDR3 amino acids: CSAIRTSGGAGTDTQYF. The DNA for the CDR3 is TGCAGTGCTATACGGACTAGCGGGGGGGCAGGTACAGATACGCAGTATTTT.

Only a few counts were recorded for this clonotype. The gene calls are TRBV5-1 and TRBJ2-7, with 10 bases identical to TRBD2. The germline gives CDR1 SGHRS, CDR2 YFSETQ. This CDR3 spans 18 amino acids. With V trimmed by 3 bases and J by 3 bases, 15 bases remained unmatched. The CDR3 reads CASSSIAPLAGTYYEQYF. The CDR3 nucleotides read TGCGCCAGCAGCTCAATAGCTCCACTAGCGGGAACTTACTACGAGCAGTACTTC.